The source of this TCR beta chain is a study of Tregs in tolerant kidney transplant recipients. Study-level points and caveats: This study did not directly address biological reproducibility.

CD4+CD25+CD127- Tregs, CD4+CD25- non-Tregs, CD4 and CD8 cells were sorted. Measured with immunoSEQ multiplex PCR; TCRdb has only the in-frame clones, and not every one. In the table there are under 100,000 clones, more than 80% of which are singletons. Per germline, CDR1 SGHRS and CDR2 YFSETQ. CDR3 size: 16 residues. After removal of 0 bases from V and 4 bases from J, the junction contained 7 bases not matched to a gene. On this clone itself: No antigen is known for it.

This chain uses TRBV5-1 with TRBJ2-5; 9 bases match TRBD1. This clonotype was obtained from a human donor in good health. Material: CD8+ T cells from blood. This CDR3 is CASSLVKGQGTETQYF. The DNA of the CDR3 is TGCGCCAGCAGCTTGGTGAAAGGACAGGGGACAGAGACCCAGTACTTC.